This T cell receptor (beta chain) was identified during a study of T cells in Graves' hyperthyroidism and ophthalmopathy. Study context: Blood from the periphery was taken at initial diagnosis, before any treatment.

Hyperthyroidism of Graves' type that showed no ophthalmopathy progression within 18 months was stable. The PBMCs were sourced from fresh peripheral blood (more than 9 ml). Regions amplified from RNA transcripts were the TCR beta CDR3 regions. When the TCR CDR3 underwent first-round RT-PCR, the HTBI primer set was used. TCRdb analysed the multiplex PCR reads with MiXCR anew, one entry per CDR3 protein. This table has 750,000 to 950,000 distinct CDR3 sequences, 38% appearing once. This clonotype was seen a single time. A read error is possible here, since a much larger clone lies one base away. What was sequenced was blood. This sequence originates from a man younger than 35 with Graves' hyperthyroidism.

This CDR3 reads CAISEPRTGNTIYF. CDR3 in DNA: TGTGCCATCAGTGAACCGCGGACTGGAAACACCATATATTTT. The gene calls are TRBV10-3 and TRBJ1-3; D unresolved. Trimming stripped 3 bases from V and 2 bases from J, with 8 bases between. Germline CDR1 reads ENHRY; CDR2 reads SYGVKD. The length of the CDR3 is 14 residues.